The TCR beta chain described here comes from a study of CD8 T cells in Susac syndrome. Reverse transcription of about 0.45 to 1 ug RNA was performed with random hexamers. Amplification of TCR beta CDR3 across 54 Vbeta and 13 Jbeta was performed with immunoSEQ multiplex PCR. TCRdb called the immunoSEQ multiplex PCR reads again in MiXCR, with one record for every CDR3 protein. The sample contains 50,000 or so distinct CDR3 sequences, approximately 93% of which appear only once. Trimming took off 4 bases at V and 2 bases at J, with 10 bases between the two ends. CDR3 length equals 14 residues. Looked up from germline, CDR1 is KGHDR and CDR2 is SFDVKD. High-throughput TCR beta sequencing covered peripheral CD8+ and CD4+ T cells. The patients serving as multiple sclerosis controls were treatment-naive. They had stable or active relapsing-remitting disease and fulfilled revised McDonald criteria. TEMRA cells were FACS-enriched, with CD8+ and CD4+ T cells isolated negatively.

The V gene is TRBV24-1, the J gene TRBJ1-2; TRBD1 might be the D (6 bases). The sample consisted of CD8+ T cells from PBMCs. The receptor's source is a human donor with multiple sclerosis. CDR3 in amino acids: CATSDPGQNYGYTF. CDR3 sequence (DNA): TGTGCCACCAGTGACCCCGGACAGAACTATGGCTACACCTTC.